This entry is about one T cell receptor beta chain. The length of the CDR3 is 14 residues. CDR1 and CDR2 from the germline V gene are MDHEN and SYDVKM. V was clipped by 1 base and J by 14 bases, with 20 bases between them. Profiling relied on immunoSEQ multiplex PCR, and the TCRdb table lists in-frame clones only, not all of them. The sample records about 65,000 clones, approximately 90% being singletons. This sample is part of a study of cytomegalovirus exposure and HLA in healthy donors. Material for sequencing was PBMCs. The V gene is TRBV28, the J gene TRBJ1-2, with D possibly matching TRBD1 (6 bases). This sequence was found in a woman aged 18-29 years in good health and CMV-seronegative. CDR3 sequence reads: CASSLSGGSGSPTF. The CDR3 DNA is TGTGCCAGCAGTTTATCGGGGGGCAGTGGATCACCGACCTTC.